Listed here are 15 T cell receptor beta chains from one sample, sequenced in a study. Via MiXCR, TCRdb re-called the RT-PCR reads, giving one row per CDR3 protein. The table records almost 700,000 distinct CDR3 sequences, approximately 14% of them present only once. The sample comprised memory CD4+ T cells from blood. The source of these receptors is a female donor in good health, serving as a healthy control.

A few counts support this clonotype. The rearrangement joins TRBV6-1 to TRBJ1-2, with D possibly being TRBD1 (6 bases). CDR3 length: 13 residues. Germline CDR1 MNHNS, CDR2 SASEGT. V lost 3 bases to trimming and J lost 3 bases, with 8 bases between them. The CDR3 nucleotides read TGTGCCAGCAGTGAGAACAGGGACTATGGCTACACCTTC. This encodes CASSENRDYGYTF.

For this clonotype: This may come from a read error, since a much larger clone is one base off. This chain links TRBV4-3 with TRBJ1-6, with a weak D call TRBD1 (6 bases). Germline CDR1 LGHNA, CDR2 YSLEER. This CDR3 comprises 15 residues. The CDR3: CASSQITRGSSPFHF. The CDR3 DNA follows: TGCGCCAGCAGCCAAATTACCAGGGGAAGTTCACCCTTCCACTTT.

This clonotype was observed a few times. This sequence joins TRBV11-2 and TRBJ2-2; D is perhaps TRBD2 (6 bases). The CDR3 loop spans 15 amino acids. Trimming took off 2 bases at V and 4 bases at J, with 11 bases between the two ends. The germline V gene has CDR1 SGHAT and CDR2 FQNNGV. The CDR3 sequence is CASSLHGGSTGELFF. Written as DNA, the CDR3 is TGTGCCAGCAGCTTACATGGGGGGAGCACCGGGGAGCTGTTTTTT.

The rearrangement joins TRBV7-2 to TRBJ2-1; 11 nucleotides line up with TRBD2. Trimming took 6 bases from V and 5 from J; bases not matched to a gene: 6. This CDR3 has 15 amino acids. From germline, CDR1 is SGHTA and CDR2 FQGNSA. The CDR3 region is CASSRLAGLDNEQFF. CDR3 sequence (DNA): TGTGCCAGCAGTAGACTAGCGGGGCTCGACAATGAGCAGTTCTTC.

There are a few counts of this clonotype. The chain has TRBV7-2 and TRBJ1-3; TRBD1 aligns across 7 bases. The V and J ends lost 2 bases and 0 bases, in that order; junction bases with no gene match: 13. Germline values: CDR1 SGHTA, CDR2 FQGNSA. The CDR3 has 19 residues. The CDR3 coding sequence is TGTGCCAGCAGCTTAAACCGGCTTGGCAGGGGGTACTCTGGAAACACCATATATTTT. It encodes CASSLNRLGRGYSGNTIYF. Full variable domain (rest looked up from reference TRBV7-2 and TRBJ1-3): GAGVSQSPSNKVTEKGKDVELRCDPISGHTALYWYRQSLGQGLEFLIYFQGNSAPDKSGLPSDRFSAERTGGSVSTLTIQRTQQEDSAVYLCASSLNRLGRGYSGNTIYFGEGSWLTVV.

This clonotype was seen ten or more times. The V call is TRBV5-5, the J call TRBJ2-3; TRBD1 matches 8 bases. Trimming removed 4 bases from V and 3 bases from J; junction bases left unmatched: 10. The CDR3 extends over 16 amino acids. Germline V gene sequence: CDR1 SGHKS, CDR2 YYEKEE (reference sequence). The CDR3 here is CASSQGAGLRTDTQYF. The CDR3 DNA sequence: TGTGCCAGCAGCCAGGGGGCTGGACTCAGGACAGATACGCAGTATTTT.

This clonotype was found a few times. The chain's CDR3 is CASSRGVRTEEAFF. The DNA for the CDR3 is TGTGCCAGCAGCCGTGGGGTGAGGACAGAAGAAGCTTTCTTT. The chain carries TRBV7-3 and TRBJ1-1; a weak D match, TRBD1 (6 bases). Germline assignment: CDR1 SGHTA and CDR2 FQGTGA. The V gene lost 5 bases and the J gene lost 8 bases, with 18 bases spanning the gap. This CDR3 has 14 amino acids.

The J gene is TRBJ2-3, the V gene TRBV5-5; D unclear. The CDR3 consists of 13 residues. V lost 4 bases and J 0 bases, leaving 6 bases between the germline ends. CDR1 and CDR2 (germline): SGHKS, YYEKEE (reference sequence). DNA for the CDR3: TGTGCCAGCAGCCCCTATAGCACAGATACGCAGTATTTT. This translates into CASSPYSTDTQYF.

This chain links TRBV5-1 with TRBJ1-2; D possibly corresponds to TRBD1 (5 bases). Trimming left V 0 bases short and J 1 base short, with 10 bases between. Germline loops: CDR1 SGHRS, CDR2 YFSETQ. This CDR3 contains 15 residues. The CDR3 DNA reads TGCGCCAGCAGCTTGGCGGTGGGGGGTAACTATGGCTACACCTTC. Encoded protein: CASSLAVGGNYGYTF.

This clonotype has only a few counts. The CDR3: CASSLEQAGNTIYF. In nucleotides, the CDR3 is TGTGCCAGCAGCTTAGAGCAGGCTGGAAACACCATATATTTT. The chain combines TRBV7-2 with TRBJ1-3, with no clear D. There are 14 residues in the CDR3. The germline V gene has CDR1 SGHTA and CDR2 FQGNSA. Trimming removed 1 base from V and 2 bases from J, with 6 bases in between.

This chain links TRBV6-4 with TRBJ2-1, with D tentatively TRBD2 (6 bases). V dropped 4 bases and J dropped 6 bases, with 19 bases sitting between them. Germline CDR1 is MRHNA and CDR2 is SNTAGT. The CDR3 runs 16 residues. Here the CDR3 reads CASSVEFGSRPNEQFF. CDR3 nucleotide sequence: TGTGCCAGCAGTGTAGAGTTCGGGAGCCGTCCCAATGAGCAGTTCTTC.

CDR3 in amino acids: CASISVPRGRRGTQYF. For the CDR3, the DNA is TGTGCCAGCATATCCGTACCCCGGGGAAGAAGGGGGACCCAGTACTTC. The rearrangement joins TRBV2 to TRBJ2-5; TRBD1 or TRBD2 may be the D gene (5 bases each). There are 16 residues in the CDR3. The germline V and J ends were trimmed by 7 bases and 7 bases, with 25 bases remaining between them. The V gene's germline CDR1 is SNHLY and CDR2 FYNNEI.

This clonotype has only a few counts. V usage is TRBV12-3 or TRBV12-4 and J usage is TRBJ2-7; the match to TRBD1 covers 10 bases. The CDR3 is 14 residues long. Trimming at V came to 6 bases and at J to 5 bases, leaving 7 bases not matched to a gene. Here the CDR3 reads CASRSTGGAHEQYF. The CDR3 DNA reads TGTGCCAGCAGATCGACAGGGGGCGCCCACGAGCAGTACTTC.

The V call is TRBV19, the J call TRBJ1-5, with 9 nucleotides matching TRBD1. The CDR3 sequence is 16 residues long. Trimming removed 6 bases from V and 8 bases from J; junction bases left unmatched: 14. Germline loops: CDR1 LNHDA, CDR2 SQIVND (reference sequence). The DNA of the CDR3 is TGTGCCAGTAGCAAGCAACAGGGGGCGGTTGGTGAGCCCCAGCATTTT. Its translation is CASSKQQGAVGEPQHF.

CDR3 nucleotide sequence: TGCGCCAGCAGCTTGGCCCCGGGACTAGCGGGAGTCGTGGGTAATGAGCAGTTCTTC. This sequence encodes CASSLAPGLAGVVGNEQFF. V is TRBV5-1 and J is TRBJ2-1; 14 nucleotides match TRBD2. This CDR3 comprises 19 residues. Germline CDR1 reads SGHRS; CDR2 reads YFSETQ. Trimming at V came to 0 bases and at J to 7 bases, leaving 12 bases not matched to a gene.